This is a list of T cell receptor beta chains from one sample in a study of beta chain features in type 1 diabetes. Repertoires were generated with immunoSEQ multiplex PCR, while TCRdb's copy carries only in-frame clones and drops some. The sample contains about 410,000 clones, approximately 15% of which appear only once. The sequenced sample was naive CD4+ T cells from blood. These receptors were collected from a man younger than 40 in good health. Each CDR3 is given with its conserved first and last residue. The D gene is left open where the match is weak. The size entry is marked missing in some rows and otherwise reads once, few, many or a size class.

d_call: .; j_call: TRBJ2-6; clone_size: few; v_call: TRBV10-3; cdr3_aa: CAISGDRTAGANVLTF; cdr3_nt: TGTGCCATCAGTGGGGACCGCACGGCTGGGGCCAACGTCCTGACTTTC
d_call: .; j_call: TRBJ1-2; clone_size: .; v_call: TRBV7-2; cdr3_aa: CASSFGGQRSYGYTF; cdr3_nt: TGTGCCAGCAGCTTTGGAGGACAGAGATCGTATGGCTACACCTTC
d_call: .; j_call: TRBJ1-2; clone_size: few; v_call: TRBV30; cdr3_aa: CAWMGGIYGYTF; cdr3_nt: TGTGCCTGGATGGGTGGAATTTATGGCTACACCTTC
d_call: .; j_call: TRBJ1-2; clone_size: few; v_call: TRBV30; cdr3_aa: CAWSVSRPYHYGYTF; cdr3_nt: TGTGCCTGGAGTGTAAGTCGCCCGTATCACTATGGCTACACCTTC
d_call: .; j_call: TRBJ2-3; clone_size: .; v_call: TRBV9; cdr3_aa: CASSVVGVGTDTQYF; cdr3_nt: TGTGCCAGCAGCGTAGTCGGAGTCGGGACAGATACGCAGTATTTT
d_call: .; j_call: TRBJ2-1; clone_size: .; v_call: TRBV5-1; cdr3_aa: CASSSGTDTNEQFF; cdr3_nt: TGCGCCAGCAGCTCCGGGACGGACACTAATGAGCAGTTCTTC
d_call: .; j_call: TRBJ2-5; clone_size: few; v_call: TRBV19; cdr3_aa: CASSIGGYQYF; cdr3_nt: TGTGCCAGTAGTATCGGTGGTTACCAGTACTTC
d_call: .; j_call: TRBJ1-4; clone_size: .; v_call: TRBV5-1; cdr3_aa: CASQRGITNEKLFF; cdr3_nt: TGCGCCAGCCAAAGGGGGATTACTAATGAAAAACTGTTTTTT
d_call: TRBD1; j_call: TRBJ2-1; clone_size: few; v_call: TRBV14; cdr3_aa: CASSQDYTGGYEQFF; cdr3_nt: TGTGCCAGCAGCCAAGATTACACAGGGGGCTATGAGCAGTTCTTC
d_call: TRBD2; j_call: TRBJ2-5; clone_size: .; v_call: TRBV7-2; cdr3_aa: CASSLAHPGGYQETQYF; cdr3_nt: TGTGCCAGCAGCTTAGCGCACCCGGGGGGGTACCAAGAGACCCAGTACTTC
d_call: .; j_call: TRBJ2-7; clone_size: .; v_call: TRBV7-9; cdr3_aa: CASSLGTESYEQYF; cdr3_nt: TGTGCCAGCAGCTTGGGGACGGAGAGCTACGAGCAGTACTTC
d_call: .; j_call: TRBJ2-3; clone_size: .; v_call: TRBV9; cdr3_aa: CASSVGPTADTQYF; cdr3_nt: TGTGCCAGCAGCGTAGGCCCCACCGCAGATACGCAGTATTTT